These 13 T cell receptor beta chains were all obtained from the same sample, sequenced in a study of cytotoxic CD8 clonotypes in ibrutinib-treated CLL. Sequencing used immunoSEQ multiplex PCR; TCRdb keeps in-frame clones, though not all of them. In the table there are some 150,000 clones, around 80% of which are singletons. Sequenced here: PBMCs, sampled after 36 months of ibrutinib treatment. The receptors shown here come from a human donor with chronic lymphocytic leukemia.

Only a few counts were recorded for this clone. The chain is built from TRBV6-6 and TRBJ2-7, with D perhaps TRBD1 or TRBD2 (5 bases each). Trimming removed 8 bases from V and 7 bases from J, with 24 bases in between. The germline CDR1 and CDR2 sequences are MNHNY and SVGAGI (reference sequence). The CDR3 contains 15 residues. CDR3 sequence (DNA): TGTGCCAGCGGACACGCCGGGACCCCAACTCGGGAGCAGTACTTC. Translation: CASGHAGTPTREQYF.

The count of this clone is one. The V gene is TRBV6-5, the J gene TRBJ2-1, with 7 bases fitting TRBD2. The germline CDR1 and CDR2 sequences are MNHEY and SVGAGI. V trimming: 8 bases; J trimming: 5 bases; junction bases outside the gene matches: 6. This CDR3 has 13 residues. The CDR3 DNA sequence: TGTGCCAGCTTTGGGAGGGGCAACAATGAGCAGTTCTTC. It specifies CASFGRGNNEQFF.

The chain combines TRBV9 with TRBJ2-1; possibly TRBD1 for D (7 bases). V was pared by 2 bases and J by 8 bases, with 14 bases between. Germline V gene lookup returns CDR1 SGDLS and CDR2 YYNGEE. The CDR3 contains 14 residues. This chain's CDR3 is CASSVEGARYEQFF. The CDR3 bases are TGTGCCAGCAGCGTGGAGGGGGCGCGGTATGAGCAGTTCTTC.

This clone was counted once. The chain is built from TRBV28 and TRBJ2-7; D is uncertain. The CDR3 runs 15 residues. The V gene's germline CDR1 is MDHEN and CDR2 SYDVKM. The V end was cut by 5 bases, the J end by 2 bases, with 16 bases between. DNA of the CDR3: TGTGCCAGCAGTACCCGGTGGGCAGCCACCTACGAGCAGTACTTC. The encoded protein is CASSTRWAATYEQYF.

This clone showed up just once. The CDR3 coding sequence is TGTGCCAGCAGCTTGGAAGTCGGTCAGCCCCAGCATTTT. It codes for CASSLEVGQPQHF. The chain couples TRBV5-5 to TRBJ1-5, with D unresolved. With 0 bases removed from V and 6 bases from J, the gap between germline ends came to 7 bases. The CDR3 is made up of 13 amino acids. Germline loops: CDR1 SGHKS, CDR2 YYEKEE (reference sequence).

This chain links TRBV5-4 with TRBJ2-5; D is unclear. This CDR3 region has 16 residues. V lost 1 base and J lost 2, with 15 bases in between. Germline V CDR1 and CDR2: SGHNT, YYREEE (reference sequence). The CDR3 DNA follows: TGTGCCAGCAGCTTGAGGGCAGGTTGGTCTCAAGAGACCCAGTACTTC. It encodes CASSLRAGWSQETQYF.

This chain uses TRBV11-3 with TRBJ1-1; 8 bases map to TRBD1. V was pared by 5 bases and J by 5 bases, with 4 bases of the junction left unmatched. The CDR3 length is 13 residues. Per germline, CDR1 SGHNT and CDR2 YENEEA. As DNA, the CDR3 is TGTGCCAGCAGCCAGGGGGCTGGGACTGAAGCTTTCTTT. Its translation: CASSQGAGTEAFF.

This chain uses TRBV9 with TRBJ1-4; D ambiguous. Germline CDR1 SGDLS, CDR2 YYNGEE. Deletions cut 0 bases from V and 0 bases from J, with 9 bases between. CDR3 size: 16 residues. The CDR3 region has the DNA TGTGCCAGCAGCGTAGGGGTAGGGACAACTAATGAAAAACTGTTTTTT. It translates to CASSVGVGTTNEKLFF. Together with reference TRBV9 and TRBJ1-4, the CDR3 gives the full variable domain: DSGVTQTPKHLITATGQRVTLRCSPRSGDLSVYWYQQSLDQGLQFLIQYYNGEERAKGNILERFSAQQFPDLHSELNLSSLELGDSALYFCASSVGVGTTNEKLFFGSGTQLSVL.

The chain is built from TRBV6-6 and TRBJ2-7; the D call may be TRBD1 or TRBD2 (5 bases each). The germline V and J ends were trimmed by 6 bases and 2 bases, with 14 bases remaining between them. Germline CDR1 MNHNY, CDR2 SVGAGI (reference sequence). This CDR3 spans 14 amino acids. CDR3: CASRIYEGPYEQYF. As DNA, the CDR3 is TGTGCCAGCAGAATATACGAGGGGCCCTACGAGCAGTACTTC.

The chain employs TRBV7-9 and TRBJ1-1, with a possible D match to TRBD1 (6 bases). The CDR3 runs 14 residues. Germline lookup yields CDR1 SEHNR and CDR2 FQNEAQ (reference sequence). The V end lost 4 bases, the J end lost 9 bases, and 18 bases lay between the germline ends. The CDR3 spells CASSSAIRGGKAFF. CDR3 nucleotide sequence: TGTGCCAGCAGCTCGGCGATCAGGGGTGGTAAAGCTTTCTTT.

This chain connects TRBV2 to TRBJ1-5, with TRBD1 as a possible D gene (6 bases). The V gene lost 4 bases and the J gene lost 0 bases, with 13 bases spanning the gap. The CDR3 has 16 residues. Looked up from germline, CDR1 is SNHLY and CDR2 is FYNNEI. CDR3 DNA: TGTGCCAGCAGTGTCCAGGGGTATTATAGCAATCAGCCCCAGCATTTT. Protein: CASSVQGYYSNQPQHF.

The chain joins TRBV27 to TRBJ2-7; 7 bases are a match to TRBD1. Germline trimming cut 7 bases from V and 2 bases from J; bases unmatched to any gene: 8. Per germline, CDR1 MNHEY and CDR2 SMNVEV (reference sequence). The CDR3 contains 14 residues. For the CDR3, the DNA is TGTGCCAGCAATCGACAGGGCGAAACCTACGAGCAGTACTTC. Protein: CASNRQGETYEQYF.

This sequence joins TRBV5-6 and TRBJ2-1; 7 bases match TRBD2. Germline lookup yields CDR1 SGHDT and CDR2 YYEEEE. V trimming: 4 bases; J trimming: 4 bases; junction bases outside the gene matches: 5. CDR3 length equals 14 residues. The CDR3 loop reads CASSSPGLYNEQFF. The CDR3 DNA reads TGTGCCAGCAGCAGCCCGGGACTATACAATGAGCAGTTCTTC.